The T cell receptor beta chain under discussion was sequenced for a study of cytomegalovirus exposure and HLA in healthy donors. The wider study: In an earlier analysis, approximately 120 million unique TCR beta sequences were found from some 180 million T cells. Study-level points and caveats: Later, an analysis found that common viral pathogens appeared to be linked with several of the most significant clusters. Some TCR beta chains (164 of them) were listed as cytomegalovirus-associated. The authors reported that TCR beta sequences could predict HLA-A and HLA-B alleles. These predictions were accurate for most subjects in the first cohort.

Amplification used 60 Vbeta primers and 13 Jbeta primers. Assay used: immunoSEQ multiplex PCR; TCRdb lists only in-frame clones, some missing. Among roughly 190,000 clones listed, almost 80% were seen once. CDR1 is SGHNT, CDR2 YYREEE, per germline (reference sequence). Trimming at V came to 4 bases and at J to 5 bases, leaving 6 bases not matched to a gene. CDR3 length equals 16 residues. This clone was observed a handful of times. Its antigen is currently unknown. The genes are TRBV5-4 and TRBJ2-7; 16 positions agree with TRBD2. The specimen sequenced was PBMCs. This clonotype was sampled from a woman under 30 in good health and CMV-seronegative. CDR3 nucleotide sequence: TGTGCCAGCAGCGAGGGACTAGCGGGAGGGCATCACGAGCAGTACTTC. It yields the protein CASSEGLAGGHHEQYF.